These 20 T cell receptor beta chains came from one sample sequenced in a study of tumor-infiltrating lymphocytes in primary liver carcinoma. The study extracted blood RNA from unsorted whole blood and also extracted germline DNA. Making TCR beta cDNA involved around 540 ng total RNA and a constant-region primer. What produced the TCR beta libraries was three nested multiplex PCR rounds using slightly modified ARM-PCR. The opening two PCR rounds, ten to eleven cycles each, paired TRBV1-TRBV30 forward primers with a C-beta reverse primer. One entry per CDR3 protein results from TCRdb running MiXCR on the multiplex PCR reads. In the table there are approximately 310,000 distinct CDR3 sequences, approximately 65% of which are singletons. Sequenced: peripheral blood. Source of these receptors: a middle-aged man with primary liver carcinoma and hepatitis B virus infection.

This clonotype was observed many times. The chain combines TRBV10-3 with TRBJ2-3, with 8 bases aligning to TRBD2. The CDR3 loop spans 15 amino acids. J lost 4 bases, V lost 7 bases, and 10 bases had no gene match. Germline CDR1 and CDR2: ENHRY and SYGVKD. The CDR3 region is CAITREGIPPDTQYF. CDR3 nucleotide sequence: TGTGCCATCACCCGGGAGGGTATCCCCCCAGATACGCAGTATTTT.

This clonotype was picked up a small number of times. A read error is possible here, since a much larger clone lies one base away. No conserved phenylalanine or tryptophan is present at the end of the CDR3, so a read error is the likely explanation. The gene calls are TRBV6-5 and TRBJ1-5; no reliable D call. The CDR3 sequence is 12 residues long. In germline, CDR1 is MNHEY, CDR2 SVGAGI. Trimming took off 4 bases at V and 2 bases at J, with 3 bases between the two ends. The CDR3 loop reads CASSSRNQPQHC. For the CDR3, the DNA is TGTGCCAGCAGTTCGCGCAATCAGCCCCAGCATTGT.

This clonotype was seen a single time. The gene calls are TRBV9 and TRBJ2-3; 8 bases are a match to TRBD2. From germline, CDR1 is SGDLS and CDR2 YYNGEE. This CDR3 is built from 16 residues. The V segment lost 4 bases and the J segment 1 base; nucleotides outside the gene matches: 8. As DNA, the CDR3 is TGTGCCAGCAGCCCCCTCGAACTAGCGGGCACAGATACGCAGTATTTT. Translating gives CASSPLELAGTDTQYF.

On this clonotype itself: A read error is possible here, since a much larger clone lies one base away. V usage is TRBV4-2 and J usage is TRBJ2-2; D may be TRBD1 or TRBD2 (5 bases each). This CDR3 is 15 amino acids long. The germline gives CDR1 LGHNA, CDR2 YNFKEQ. The ends were cut back, 1 base at V and 6 bases at J, with 12 bases in the middle. CDR3 amino acids: CASSQAMQGPGELFF. CDR3 nucleotides: TGTGCCAGCAGCCAAGCAATGCAGGGACCCGGGGAGCTGTTTTTT.

The V and J genes are TRBV6-6 and TRBJ2-7; 7 bases agree with TRBD2. This CDR3 has 14 amino acids. CDR1 is MNHNY, CDR2 SVGAGI, per germline (reference sequence). V dropped 6 bases and J dropped 4; count of bases not matched to a gene: 9. CDR3 loop: CASRDMAGEYEQYF. Here the CDR3 DNA reads TGTGCCAGCAGGGATATGGCGGGAGAATACGAGCAGTACTTC.

The rearrangement joins TRBV30 to TRBJ2-3, with D possibly being TRBD1 (5 bases). CDR1 is GTSNPN, CDR2 SVGIG, per germline (reference sequence). The V end lost 2 bases, the J end lost 1 base, and 10 bases lay between the germline ends. The CDR3 has 14 amino acids. The CDR3 DNA is TGTGCCTGGAGTAACAGGATAGGCACAGATACGCAGTATTTT. It specifies CAWSNRIGTDTQYF.

This clonotype was observed once. This may be a read error: a much more frequent sequence differs by one nucleotide. CDR3: CASNHAAGGLSYNEQFF. The CDR3 DNA is TGCGCCAGCAACCACGCGGCCGGGGGCCTCTCCTACAATGAGCAGTTCTTC. The V call is TRBV4-3, the J call TRBJ2-1; D might be TRBD1 or TRBD2, each matching 6 bases. The CDR3 totals 17 residues. CDR1 and CDR2 (germline): LGHNA, YSLEER. V lost 7 bases and J lost 0, with 19 bases in between.

For this clonotype: A read error may produce the germline difference seen at one junction end. The chain combines TRBV10-3 with TRBJ2-1; 8 bases fit TRBD2. Germline-derived CDR1 and CDR2 are ENHRY and SYGVKD. The CDR3 is 14 amino acids. CDR3 DNA sequence: TGTGCCAGCTGGGAGGGACTAGATGCAAGGGAGCACTTCTTC. Its translation is CASWEGLDAREHFF.

Comments on this clonotype: At one of its ends the junction is not consistent with the germline gene, which may arise from a read error. The chain carries TRBV11-2 and TRBJ2-3; no clear D gene. Germline loops: CDR1 SGHAT, CDR2 FQNNGV. The CDR3 is 14 amino acids. The CDR3 sequence is CASSLDIGRDTQYF. CDR3 coding DNA: TGTGCCAGCAGCTTAGATATAGGCCGAGATACGCAGTATTTC.

V and J are TRBV11-2 and TRBJ1-1; the D gene is possibly TRBD1 (6 bases). V shed 7 bases and J shed 5 bases, with 20 bases lying between them. The CDR3 runs 15 residues. The germline gives CDR1 SGHAT, CDR2 FQNNGV. The CDR3 protein is CASNHGAGEGTEAFF. The CDR3 DNA sequence: TGTGCCAGCAACCACGGGGCAGGGGAGGGAACTGAAGCTTTCTTT.

The sample holds a few counts of this clonotype. The chain employs TRBV4-3 and TRBJ1-6; D gene ambiguous. Germline V gene data show CDR1 as LGHNA and CDR2 as YSLEER. V was pared by 4 bases and J by 7 bases, with 14 bases between. The CDR3 totals 15 residues. The CDR3 DNA is TGCGCCAGCAGCCCGACCTCCGGGAGAAATTCACCCCTCCACTTT. This codes for CASSPTSGRNSPLHF.

Turning to this clonotype: This may come from a read error, since a much larger clone is one base off. V usage is TRBV6-5 and J usage is TRBJ1-6, with 7 bases aligning to TRBD1. CDR3 length: 14 residues. CDR1 MNHEY and CDR2 SVGAGI come from the germline V gene. The CDR3 here is CASTQGQSGSPFHF. In DNA form, the CDR3 reads TGTGCCAGCACCCAGGGACAGAGTGGTTCACCCTTCCACTTT.

The J gene is TRBJ2-6, the V gene TRBV11-1; 7 nucleotides align to TRBD1. Germline trimming cut 6 bases from V and 1 base from J; bases unmatched to any gene: 9. CDR1 SGHAT and CDR2 FQDESV come from the germline V gene (reference sequence). CDR3 length: 17 residues. The CDR3 is CASSPDRDRSGANVLTF. The CDR3, as DNA: TGTGCCAGCAGTCCTGACAGGGACCGTTCTGGGGCCAACGTCCTGACTTTC.

This clonotype was counted a single time. A single base separates this from a much larger clone, so it may be a read error. The gene calls are TRBV6-2 or TRBV6-3 and TRBJ1-3; the D is unclear. The CDR3 consists of 14 residues. Trimming removed 5 bases from V and 1 base from J, with 9 bases in between. Germline assignment: CDR1 MNHEY and CDR2 SVGEGT. Here the CDR3 reads CASSTTHSGNTIYF. As DNA, the CDR3 is TGTGCCAGCAGTACCACGCATTCTGGAAACACCATATATTTT.

Concerning this clonotype: A read error may explain this, as a much larger clone is one base away. The V and J genes are TRBV6-6 and TRBJ2-6; D unclear. The CDR3 loop spans 14 amino acids. Per the germline V gene, CDR1 is MNHNY and CDR2 is SVGAGI (reference sequence). The CDR3 DNA sequence: TGTGCCGGCAGTCTGGCATCTGGGGCCAACGTCCTGACTTTC. Translating it yields CAGSLASGANVLTF.

This clonotype was counted between two and nine times. V gene TRBV21-1 combines with J gene TRBJ2-5; the table gives TRBD2 as D, unverified against the DNA. TRBV21-1 is termed a pseudogene. The CDR3 length is 13 residues. This CDR3 is CASPSIGQETQYF. DNA for the CDR3: TGTGCCAGCCCCTCGATCGGGCAAGAGACCCAGTACTTC.

This clonotype has more than one count but fewer than ten. The V gene is TRBV7-9, the J gene TRBJ2-1, with unresolved D. The CDR3 runs 12 residues. V gave up 5 bases and J gave up 6 bases, with 8 bases separating them. CDR1 is SEHNR, CDR2 FQNEAQ, per germline (reference sequence). DNA of the CDR3: TGTGCCAGCAGCCTAACCCTCAATGAGCAGTTCTTC. Protein sequence: CASSLTLNEQFF. The complete variable domain, with remaining parts taken from reference TRBV7-9 and TRBJ2-1, reads DTGVSQNPRHKITKRGQNVTFRCDPISEHNRLYWYRQTLGQGPEFLTYFQNEAQLEKSRLLSDRFSAERPKGSFSTLEIQRTEQGDSAMYLCASSLTLNEQFFGPGTRLTVL.

The rearrangement joins TRBV4-1 to TRBJ1-2; D is ambiguous. V was pared by 4 bases and J by 2 bases, with 14 bases between. The germline CDR1 and CDR2 sequences are MGHRA and YSYEKL. This CDR3 contains 15 residues. The DNA of the CDR3 is TGCGCCAGCAGCCCGTCCACTAGACTCAACTATGGCTACACCTTC. Translation: CASSPSTRLNYGYTF.

A remark on this clonotype: One end of the junction varies from germline; a read error may be responsible. The CDR3 region is CASSLYRSTGGSYNEHFF. The CDR3 coding sequence is TGTGCCAGCAGCTTATACCGCTCCACGGGAGGGTCCTACAATGAGCACTTCTTC. The genes are TRBV11-1 and TRBJ2-1, with 8 bases that match TRBD2. The CDR3 consists of 18 residues. The germline V gene encodes CDR1 SGHAT and CDR2 FQDESV (reference sequence). Together with reference TRBV11-1 and TRBJ2-1, the CDR3 gives the full variable domain: EAEVAQSPRYKITEKSQAVAFWCDPISGHATLYWYRQILGQGPELLVQFQDESVVDDSQLPKDRFSAERLKGVDSTLKIQPAELGDSAMYLCASSLYRSTGGSYNEHFFGPGTRLTVL.

The rearrangement joins TRBV5-1 to TRBJ1-1; TRBD1 matches 7 bases. The CDR3 covers 13 residues. V lost 3 bases to trimming and J lost 3 bases; unmatched junction nucleotides: 2. Germline CDR1 is SGHRS and CDR2 is YFSETQ. CDR3 in DNA: TGCGCCAGCAGCTCACAGGGGTACACTGAAGCTTTCTTT. It specifies CASSSQGYTEAFF.